This T cell receptor (beta chain) stems from a study of blood T cells in healthy people across ages. Background on the study: Researchers report that template switching captured about one barcoded beta molecule per two T cells. Study-wide points: For the donors, CMV status was unknown and possibly confounded expanded clonotype changes.

CDR3 size: 14 residues. V shed 4 bases, J shed 1 base, and the junction held 4 bases outside the gene matches. Per the germline V gene, CDR1 is DFQATT and CDR2 is SNEGSKA (reference sequence). Worth noting for this clonotype: Its specificity is not known.

Together with a sample-barcoded 5' primer, a J-beta primer mix was included in a second PCR lasting about 6 to 11 cycles. With 12 random nucleotides, a template-switch adaptor tagged each individual cDNA molecule. One entry per CDR3 protein results from TCRdb running MiXCR on the 5' RACE reads. Of about 640,000 distinct CDR3 sequences in the sample, 40% to 45% were seen once. The sample consisted of blood. The J gene is TRBJ2-7, the V gene TRBV20-1, with 10 bases that match TRBD2. This clonotype was obtained from an elderly man in good health. This CDR3 is CSAIISGRSYEQYF. For the CDR3, the DNA is TGCAGTGCTATTATTAGCGGGAGGTCCTACGAGCAGTACTTC.